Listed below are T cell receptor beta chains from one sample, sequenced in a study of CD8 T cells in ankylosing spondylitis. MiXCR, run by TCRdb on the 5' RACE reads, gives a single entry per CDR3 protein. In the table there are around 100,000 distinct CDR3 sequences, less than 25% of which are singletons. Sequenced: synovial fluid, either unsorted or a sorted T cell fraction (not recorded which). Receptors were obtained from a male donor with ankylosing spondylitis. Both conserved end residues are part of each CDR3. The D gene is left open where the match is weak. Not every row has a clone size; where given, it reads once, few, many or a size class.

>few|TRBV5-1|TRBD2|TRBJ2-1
TGCGCCAGCAGCCTAAGACTAGCGGGAGGCGAGGCTGAGCAGTTCTTC
CASSLRLAGGEAEQFF
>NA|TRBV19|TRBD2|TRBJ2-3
TGTGCCAGCACCGAGGGGCTAGCGGGAGGGCCTGATACGCAGTATTTT
CASTEGLAGGPDTQYF
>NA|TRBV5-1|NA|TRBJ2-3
TGCGCCAGCAGCTTGCTTGACGGGGGTGGGCTACAAGATACGCAGTATTTT
CASSLLDGGGLQDTQYF
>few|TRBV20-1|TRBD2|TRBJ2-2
TGCAGCGCTCTGGCATTGCGGGGGGGAGGAACCGGGGAGCTGTTTTTT
CSALALRGGGTGELFF
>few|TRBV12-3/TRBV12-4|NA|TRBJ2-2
TGTGCCAGCAGTTCTCTGGCCGGGGAGCTGTTTTTT
CASSSLAGELFF
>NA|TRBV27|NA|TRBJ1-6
TGTGCCAGCAGTTTAATAGGGGTCTCTAATTCACCCCTCCACTTT
CASSLIGVSNSPLHF
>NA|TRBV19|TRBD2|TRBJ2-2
TGTGCCAGTAGTTTCCTAGCGGGAGAGCCCGGGGAGCTGTTTTTT
CASSFLAGEPGELFF
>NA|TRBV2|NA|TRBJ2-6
TGTGCCAGCAGTCAAGGGGCGTCTGGGGCCAACGTCCTGACTTTC
CASSQGASGANVLTF
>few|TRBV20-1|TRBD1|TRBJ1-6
TGCAGTGCTAGAGACCTCGGGACAGAATATAATTCACCCCTCCACTTT
CSARDLGTEYNSPLHF
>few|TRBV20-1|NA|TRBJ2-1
TGCAGTGCTAGCGGGCGGATACGCTACAATGAGCAGTTCTTC
CSASGRIRYNEQFF
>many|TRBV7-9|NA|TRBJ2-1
TGTGCCAGCAGCTTAGCGGCCAGCAATGCCTACAATGAGCAGTTCTTC
CASSLAASNAYNEQFF
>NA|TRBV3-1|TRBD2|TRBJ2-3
TGTGCCAGCAGCCAACGGACTAGCGGGAGGGCCACCCCAGATACGCAGTATTTT
CASSQRTSGRATPDTQYF
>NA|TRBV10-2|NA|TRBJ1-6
TGCGCCAGCAGCAAAACAGGAGAGGGTAATTCACCCCTCCACTTT
CASSKTGEGNSPLHF
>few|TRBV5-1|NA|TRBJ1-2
TGCGCCAGCAGCTTGGCCAATTCGGCGTACTATGGCTACACCTTC
CASSLANSAYYGYTF
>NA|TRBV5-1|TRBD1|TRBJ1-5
TGCGCCAGCAGCTTGGGGGACAGGGACAGGCAGCCCCAGCATTTT
CASSLGDRDRQPQHF
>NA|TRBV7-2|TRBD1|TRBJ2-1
TGTGCCAGCACCCAAAGGACAGGGTATGAGCAGTTCTTC
CASTQRTGYEQFF
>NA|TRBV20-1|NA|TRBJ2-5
TGCAGTGCTATACAGGGGGGGGAGACCCAGTACTTC
CSAIQGGETQYF
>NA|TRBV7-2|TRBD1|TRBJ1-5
TGTGCCAGCAGCCGCGGGACAGGAGATCAGCCCCAGCATTTT
CASSRGTGDQPQHF
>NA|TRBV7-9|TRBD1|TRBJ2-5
TGTGCCAGCAGCCCGAGGCGGACAGGGGGCTTGGAGACCCAGTACTTC
CASSPRRTGGLETQYF
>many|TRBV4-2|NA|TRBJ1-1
TGTGCCAGCAGCCAAGATCCAGGGCGGAACACTGAAGCTTTCTTT
CASSQDPGRNTEAFF
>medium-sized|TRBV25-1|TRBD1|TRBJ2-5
TGTGCCAGCAGTGAGTACACAGGGGGCGAAGAGACCCAGTACTTC
CASSEYTGGEETQYF
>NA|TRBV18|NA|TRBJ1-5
TGTGCCAGCTCACCAACAGGGAAGGGTCAGCCCCAGCATTTT
CASSPTGKGQPQHF
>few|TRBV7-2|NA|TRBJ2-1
TGTGCCAGCAGCTTACAGGAGCTGGAGCAGTTCTTC
CASSLQELEQFF
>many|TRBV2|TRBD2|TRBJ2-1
TGTGCCAGCAGGACTAGCGGTAGCTCCTACAATGAGCAGTTCTTC
CASRTSGSSYNEQFF
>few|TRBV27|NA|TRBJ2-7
TGTGCCAGCAGTTTATCGAGCCCCAGGACGACCGAGCAGTACTTC
CASSLSSPRTTEQYF
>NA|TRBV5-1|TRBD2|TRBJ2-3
TGCGCCAGCAGCACTCGGACTAGCGGTAGCACAGATACGCAGTATTTT
CASSTRTSGSTDTQYF
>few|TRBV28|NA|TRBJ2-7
TGTGCCAGCAGTTTTTTGGGCGGACCCTACGAGCAGTACTTC
CASSFLGGPYEQYF
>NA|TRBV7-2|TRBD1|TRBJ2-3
TGTGCCAGCAGCTTAGGGCAGGGGGCATCAGATACGCAGTATTTT
CASSLGQGASDTQYF
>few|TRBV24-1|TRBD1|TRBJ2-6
TGTGCCACCAGTGAAGACAGGGGCTGGGCCGGGGCCAACGTCCTGACTTTC
CATSEDRGWAGANVLTF
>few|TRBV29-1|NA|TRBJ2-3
TGCAGCGTCGCGCATAGCGGAAAACGCACAGATACGCAGTATTTT
CSVAHSGKRTDTQYF
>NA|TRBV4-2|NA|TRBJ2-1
TGTGCCAGCAGCCAAGATACGGGAGTAGTCAATGAGCAGTTCTTC
CASSQDTGVVNEQFF
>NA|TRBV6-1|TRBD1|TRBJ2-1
TGTGCCAGCAGTAGGGGGACAGGGAACAATGAGCAGTTCTTC
CASSRGTGNNEQFF
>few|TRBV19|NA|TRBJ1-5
TGTGCCAGTAGTATAGATTGGGGTCCACGGCCCCAGCATTTT
CASSIDWGPRPQHF
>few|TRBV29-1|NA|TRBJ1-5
TGCAGCGTTGGGGCGGGAGGGGAAGGCAATCAGCCCCAGCATTTT
CSVGAGGEGNQPQHF
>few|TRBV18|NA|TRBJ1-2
TGTGCCAGCTCACCCAGCGACGATAACTATGGCTACACCTTC
CASSPSDDNYGYTF
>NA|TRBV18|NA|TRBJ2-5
TGTGCCAGCTCACCAATACCAGACGGAGGGACCCAGTACTTC
CASSPIPDGGTQYF
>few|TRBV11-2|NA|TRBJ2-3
TGTGCCAGCAGCTCGTCTCCGGCTGATACGCAGTATTTT
CASSSSPADTQYF
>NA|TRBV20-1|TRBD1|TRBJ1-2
TGCAGTGCTAACCCTAGGGACAGTGATAACTATGGCTACACCTTC
CSANPRDSDNYGYTF
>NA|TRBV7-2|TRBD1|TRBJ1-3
TGTGCCAGCAGCTCGCACCGGGACAGGGGTGGAAACACCATATATTTT
CASSSHRDRGGNTIYF
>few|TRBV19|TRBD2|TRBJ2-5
TGTGCCAGTAGTGGAGGAGCGGGAAAAGAGACCCAGTACTTC
CASSGGAGKETQYF
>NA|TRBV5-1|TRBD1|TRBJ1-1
TGCGCCAGCAGCCCGGTGGGACAGGGCGTTGTGAACACTGAAGCTTTCTTT
CASSPVGQGVVNTEAFF
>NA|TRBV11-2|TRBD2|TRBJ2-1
TGTGCCAGCAGCTTAGGCCCTTACATATGGGGCGGGAGGGTCAATGAGCAGTTCTTC
CASSLGPYIWGGRVNEQFF